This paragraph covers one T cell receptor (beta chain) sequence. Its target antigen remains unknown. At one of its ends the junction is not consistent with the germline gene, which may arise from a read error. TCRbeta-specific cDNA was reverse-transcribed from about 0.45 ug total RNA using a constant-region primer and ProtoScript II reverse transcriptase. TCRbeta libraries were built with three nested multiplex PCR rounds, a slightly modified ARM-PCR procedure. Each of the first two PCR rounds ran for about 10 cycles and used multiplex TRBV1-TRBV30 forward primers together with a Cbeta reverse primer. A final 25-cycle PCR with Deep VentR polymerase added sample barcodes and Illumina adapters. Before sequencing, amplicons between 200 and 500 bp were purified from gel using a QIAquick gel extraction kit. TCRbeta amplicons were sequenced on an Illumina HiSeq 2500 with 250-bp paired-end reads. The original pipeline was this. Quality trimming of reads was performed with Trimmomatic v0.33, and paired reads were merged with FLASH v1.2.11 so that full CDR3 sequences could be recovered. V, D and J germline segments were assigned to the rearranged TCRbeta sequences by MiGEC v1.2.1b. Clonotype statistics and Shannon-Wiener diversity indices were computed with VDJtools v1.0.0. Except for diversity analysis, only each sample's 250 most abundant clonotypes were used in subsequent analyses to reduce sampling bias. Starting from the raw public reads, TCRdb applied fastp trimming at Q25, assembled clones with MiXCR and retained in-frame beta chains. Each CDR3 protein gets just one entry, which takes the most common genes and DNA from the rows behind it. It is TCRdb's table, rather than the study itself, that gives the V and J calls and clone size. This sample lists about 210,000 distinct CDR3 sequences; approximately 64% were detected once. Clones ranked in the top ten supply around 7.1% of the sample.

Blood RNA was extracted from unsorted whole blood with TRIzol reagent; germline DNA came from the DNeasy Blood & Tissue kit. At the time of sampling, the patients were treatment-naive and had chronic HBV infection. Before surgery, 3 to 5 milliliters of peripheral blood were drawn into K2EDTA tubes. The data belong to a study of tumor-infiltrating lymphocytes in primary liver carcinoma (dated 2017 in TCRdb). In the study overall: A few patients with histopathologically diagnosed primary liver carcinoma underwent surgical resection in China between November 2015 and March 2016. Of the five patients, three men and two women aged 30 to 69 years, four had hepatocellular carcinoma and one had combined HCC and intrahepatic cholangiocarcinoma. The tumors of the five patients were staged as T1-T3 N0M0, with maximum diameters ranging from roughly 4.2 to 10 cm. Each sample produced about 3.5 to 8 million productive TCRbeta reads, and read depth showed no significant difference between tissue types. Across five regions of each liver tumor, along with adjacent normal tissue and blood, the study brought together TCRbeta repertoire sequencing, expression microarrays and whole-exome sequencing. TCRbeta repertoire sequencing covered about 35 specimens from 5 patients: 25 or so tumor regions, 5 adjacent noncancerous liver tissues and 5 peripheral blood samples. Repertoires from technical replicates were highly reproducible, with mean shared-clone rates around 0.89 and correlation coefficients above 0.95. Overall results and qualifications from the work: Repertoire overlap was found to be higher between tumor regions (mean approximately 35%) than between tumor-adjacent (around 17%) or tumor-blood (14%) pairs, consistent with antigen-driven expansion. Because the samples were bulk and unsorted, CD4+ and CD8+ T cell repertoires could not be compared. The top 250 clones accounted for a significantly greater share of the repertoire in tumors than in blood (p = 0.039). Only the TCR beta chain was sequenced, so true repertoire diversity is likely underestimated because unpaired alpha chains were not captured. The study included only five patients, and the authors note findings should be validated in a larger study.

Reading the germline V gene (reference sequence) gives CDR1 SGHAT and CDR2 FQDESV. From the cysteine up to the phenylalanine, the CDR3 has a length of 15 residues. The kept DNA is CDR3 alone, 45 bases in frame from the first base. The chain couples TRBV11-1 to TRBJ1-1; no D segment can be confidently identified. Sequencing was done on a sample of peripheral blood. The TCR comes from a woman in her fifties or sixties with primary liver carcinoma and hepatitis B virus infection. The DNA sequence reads TGTGCCAGCAGCTTATTCCGACGTATGAACATTGAAGCTTTCTTT. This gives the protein CASSLFRRMNIEAFF.